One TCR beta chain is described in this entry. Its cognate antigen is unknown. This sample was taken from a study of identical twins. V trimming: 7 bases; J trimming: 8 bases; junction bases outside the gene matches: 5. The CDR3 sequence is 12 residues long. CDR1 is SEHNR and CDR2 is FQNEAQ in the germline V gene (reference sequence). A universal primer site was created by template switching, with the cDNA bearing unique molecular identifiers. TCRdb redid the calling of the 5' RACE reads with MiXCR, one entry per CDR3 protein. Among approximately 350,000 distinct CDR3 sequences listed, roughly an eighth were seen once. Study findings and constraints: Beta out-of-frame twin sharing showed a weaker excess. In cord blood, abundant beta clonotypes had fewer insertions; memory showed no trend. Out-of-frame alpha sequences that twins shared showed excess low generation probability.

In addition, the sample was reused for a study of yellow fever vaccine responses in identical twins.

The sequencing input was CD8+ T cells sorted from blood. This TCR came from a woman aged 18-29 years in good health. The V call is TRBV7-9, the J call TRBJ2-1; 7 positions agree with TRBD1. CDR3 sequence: CASTITGDEQFF. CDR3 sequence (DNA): TGTGCCAGCACCATTACAGGGGATGAGCAGTTCTTC.